These 29 T cell receptor beta chains came from one sample sequenced in a study of cytomegalovirus exposure and HLA in healthy donors. The protocol was immunoSEQ multiplex PCR, while the TCRdb copy is restricted to in-frame clones and leaves out a portion. The sample includes more than 130,000 clones, 85% to 90% seen only once; the top ten take 7% to 9%. The specimen sequenced was PBMCs. These receptors all come from a woman under 30 in good health and CMV-seropositive.

The rearrangement uses TRBV28 and TRBJ1-4; 8 bases are a match to TRBD1. Losses at the gene ends were 8 bases for V and 8 bases for J; bases not matched to a gene: 13. The CDR3 consists of 15 residues. CDR1 MDHEN and CDR2 SYDVKM come from the germline V gene. The CDR3, as DNA: TGTGCCAGCTCTAAGTCCGGGACAGGCGACGAAAAACTGTTTTTT. This translates into CASSKSGTGDEKLFF. The entire variable domain, with the rest obtained from reference TRBV28 and TRBJ1-4, is as follows: DVKVTQSSRYLVKRTGEKVFLECVQDMDHENMFWYRQDPGLGLRLIYFSYDVKMKEKGDIPEGYSVSREKKERFSLILESASTNQTSMYLCASSKSGTGDEKLFFGSGTQLSVL.

The chain carries TRBV4-2 and TRBJ2-7, with 12 bases that match TRBD1. This CDR3 comprises 16 residues. The V gene end was trimmed by 2 bases and the J gene end by 7 bases; junction bases not matched to a gene: 9. Germline CDR1 reads LGHNA; CDR2 reads YNFKEQ. The CDR3, as DNA: TGTGCCAGCAGCCAACCGGGACAGGGGGCAGGAAGGGAGCAGTACTTC. This encodes CASSQPGQGAGREQYF.

The chain has TRBV9 and TRBJ2-7; 8 bases map to TRBD1. CDR3 length: 15 residues. With V trimmed by 3 bases and J by 2 bases, 7 bases remained unmatched. Per the germline V gene, CDR1 is SGDLS and CDR2 is YYNGEE. Written as DNA, the CDR3 is TGTGCCAGCAGCGGCAGGGGGCCGCGGGCCTACGAGCAGTACTTC. Translation: CASSGRGPRAYEQYF.

The rearrangement uses TRBV11-2 and TRBJ2-7, with a weak D call TRBD2 (5 bases). The CDR3 is made up of 15 amino acids. Germline V gene sequence: CDR1 SGHAT, CDR2 FQNNGV. The V end lost 4 bases, the J end lost 6 bases, and 19 bases lay between the germline ends. This CDR3 is CASSWQTTRYSEQYF. The CDR3 region has the DNA TGTGCCAGCAGCTGGCAGACTACCCGGTATTCCGAGCAGTACTTC.

The gene calls are TRBV13 and TRBJ1-4; D gene unclear. This CDR3 region has 14 residues. Germline loops: CDR1 PRHDT, CDR2 FYEKMQ (reference sequence). V was clipped by 0 bases and J by 8 bases, with 10 bases between them. The CDR3, as DNA: TGTGCCAGCAGCTTAGGCTCAAGTCGGGAAAAACTGTTTTTT. Encoded protein: CASSLGSSREKLFF.

The rearrangement uses TRBV9 and TRBJ2-3; D may be TRBD2 (6 bases). The CDR3 is 15 amino acids. Germline assignment: CDR1 SGDLS and CDR2 YYNGEE. Trimming removed 1 base from V and 5 bases from J, with 14 bases in between. CDR3 in amino acids: CASSVMGGWRDTQYF. The CDR3 bases are TGTGCCAGCAGCGTAATGGGGGGTTGGAGAGATACGCAGTATTTT. Together with reference TRBV9 and TRBJ2-3, the CDR3 gives the full variable domain: DSGVTQTPKHLITATGQRVTLRCSPRSGDLSVYWYQQSLDQGLQFLIQYYNGEERAKGNILERFSAQQFPDLHSELNLSSLELGDSALYFCASSVMGGWRDTQYFGPGTRLTVL.

The gene calls are TRBV4-1 and TRBJ1-3; weak D call: TRBD1 (5 bases). V was clipped by 4 bases and J by 2 bases, with 15 bases between them. The germline V gene has CDR1 MGHRA and CDR2 YSYEKL. This CDR3 region has 16 residues. The CDR3 loop reads CASSRLPGEAGNTIYF. The CDR3 coding sequence is TGCGCCAGCAGCCGACTTCCGGGGGAAGCTGGAAACACCATATATTTT.

The genes are TRBV14 and TRBJ1-2, with no clear D. The V gene lost 4 bases and the J gene lost 2 bases, with 11 bases spanning the gap. CDR3 size: 14 residues. Germline V gives CDR1 SGHDN, CDR2 FVKESK. Here the CDR3 reads CASSPRGPNYGYTF. The CDR3 DNA is TGTGCCAGCAGCCCCCGCGGGCCGAACTATGGCTACACCTTC.

The gene calls are TRBV6-6 and TRBJ2-5; possibly TRBD1 for D (5 bases). The CDR3 covers 16 residues. Looked up from germline, CDR1 is MNHNY and CDR2 is SVGAGI (reference sequence). Trimming stripped 8 bases from V and 1 base from J, with 20 bases between. CDR3 bases: TGTGCCAGCTGCCTTGCTCCGACAGCTTCCCAAGAGACCCAGTACTTC. It translates to CASCLAPTASQETQYF.

The V and J genes are TRBV5-4 and TRBJ2-1, with 9 bases lining up with TRBD1. The CDR3 contains 14 residues. Trimming removed 5 bases from V and 3 bases from J; junction bases left unmatched: 3. Per the germline V gene, CDR1 is SGHNT and CDR2 is YYREEE (reference sequence). The DNA of the CDR3 is TGTGCCAGCAGTGGACAGGGGAACTACAATGAGCAGTTCTTC. Protein product: CASSGQGNYNEQFF.

Here the CDR3 reads CASSETSGGADTQYF. The CDR3 DNA follows: TGTGCCAGCAGCGAGACTAGCGGGGGGGCAGATACGCAGTATTTT. This chain uses TRBV9 with TRBJ2-3, with TRBD2 matching over 14 bases. The germline V gene has CDR1 SGDLS and CDR2 YYNGEE. CDR3 size: 15 residues. Trimming at V came to 3 bases and at J to 4 bases, leaving 1 base not matched to a gene.

The chain recombines TRBV2 with TRBJ1-1; no reliable D call. Deletions cut 6 bases from V and 1 base from J, with 9 bases between. Germline V gene data show CDR1 as SNHLY and CDR2 as FYNNEI. The CDR3 is 13 residues long. CDR3 in DNA: TGTGCCAGCAGGAGAGGGCAGAACACTGAAGCTTTCTTT. It yields the protein CASRRGQNTEAFF.

The chain combines TRBV7-8 with TRBJ2-2; D might be TRBD2 (7 bases). CDR1 is SGHVS and CDR2 is FQNEAQ in the germline V gene. The CDR3 length is 17 residues. Trimming cost V 2 bases and J 6 bases, with 19 bases left between them. As DNA, the CDR3 is TGTGCCAGCAGCTTAACTAGTGGGGGGGCGGCCCCCGGGGAGCTGTTTTTT. Its protein is CASSLTSGGAAPGELFF. Drawing the rest from reference TRBV7-8 and TRBJ2-2, the complete variable domain is GAGVSQSPRYKVAKRGQDVALRCDPISGHVSLFWYQQALGQGPEFLTYFQNEAQLDKSGLPSDRFFAERPEGSVSTLKIQRTQQEDSAVYLCASSLTSGGAAPGELFFGEGSRLTVL.

The chain combines TRBV28 with TRBJ1-1; D is unresolved. The V gene lost 6 bases and the J gene lost 4 bases, with 9 bases spanning the gap. This CDR3 has 12 residues. Germline V gives CDR1 MDHEN, CDR2 SYDVKM. CDR3: CASRSSGTEAFF. CDR3 nucleotides: TGTGCCAGCAGGTCTTCGGGCACTGAAGCTTTCTTT.

The rearrangement links TRBV13 to TRBJ1-4; tentatively, D is TRBD1 (5 bases). Trimming stripped 6 bases from V and 6 bases from J, with 20 bases between. The V gene's germline CDR1 is PRHDT and CDR2 FYEKMQ (reference sequence). The CDR3 covers 16 residues. CDR3 nucleotides: TGTGCCAGCAGACGCCGGGGGGACGGGCGATATGAAAAACTGTTTTTT. Its protein is CASRRRGDGRYEKLFF.

V and J are TRBV7-3 and TRBJ2-1, with 7 bases fitting TRBD2. The germline V gene encodes CDR1 SGHTA and CDR2 FQGTGA. Germline trimming cut 3 bases from V and 10 bases from J; bases unmatched to any gene: 6. The CDR3 covers 13 residues. The CDR3 is CASSFGTTGEQFF. The CDR3 DNA reads TGTGCCAGCAGCTTCGGGACTACGGGGGAGCAGTTCTTC.

J is TRBJ1-5 and V is TRBV6-5; 7 bases align to TRBD1. The CDR3 is 14 residues long. The germline V gene has CDR1 MNHEY and CDR2 SVGAGI. Trimming took 6 bases from V and 3 from J; bases not matched to a gene: 5. The CDR3 nucleotides are TGTGCCAGCAGCTCGGGACAGCACAATCAGCCCCAGCATTTT. Translated: CASSSGQHNQPQHF.

This sequence joins TRBV5-1 and TRBJ1-5; the match to TRBD1 covers 8 bases. CDR3 size: 17 residues. Germline V gives CDR1 SGHRS, CDR2 YFSETQ. With 4 bases clipped from V and 2 bases from J, the junction kept 11 bases outside the gene matches. In DNA, the CDR3 is TGCGCCAGCAGCCCCCAGACAGGGGCGCACGGCAATCAGCCCCAGCATTTT. It is translated as CASSPQTGAHGNQPQHF.

This clone was observed once. This sequence joins TRBV27 and TRBJ1-5; 8 bases fit TRBD1. The length of the CDR3 is 22 residues. Trimming removed 4 bases from V and 0 bases from J; junction bases left unmatched: 23. Germline CDR1 is MNHEY and CDR2 is SMNVEV (reference sequence). CDR3 loop: CASSSTMPSDRALLYSNQPQHF. CDR3 DNA sequence: TGTGCCAGCAGTTCAACGATGCCATCGGACAGGGCCCTACTGTATAGCAATCAGCCCCAGCATTTT.

Comments on this clone: As the CDR3 is not closed by the conserved phenylalanine or tryptophan, this likely results from a read error. The DNA is omitted, as the CDR3 cannot be located on it reliably, and the CDR3 follows TCRdb's listing. The chain joins TRBV5-1 to TRBJ1-1; the D call TRBD1 from the table was never checked on the DNA. Germline CDR1 is SGHRS and CDR2 is YFSETQ. The CDR3 adds up to 13 amino acids, both ends counted. CDR3 region: CASSSPGHPPLFL.

As concerns this clone: The sample contains more than one DNA sequence encoding this CDR3. This chain connects TRBV29-1 to TRBJ2-5; 14 bases agree with TRBD2. The CDR3 is made up of 13 amino acids. Germline lookup yields CDR1 SQVTM and CDR2 ANQGSEA. V lost 7 bases, J lost 5 bases, and 3 bases stayed unmatched. The CDR3 region has the DNA TGCAGCGCAAGGACTAGCGGGGGGGAGACCCAGTACTTC. Translating gives CSARTSGGETQYF.

V and J are TRBV2 and TRBJ2-5; 7 bases are a match to TRBD2. The CDR3 extends over 15 amino acids. Germline V CDR1 and CDR2: SNHLY, FYNNEI. Trimming at V came to 4 bases and at J to 0 bases, leaving 5 bases not matched to a gene. The CDR3 DNA follows: TGTGCCAGCAGTGCTCAGCGGGGCTACCAAGAGACCCAGTACTTC. It yields the protein CASSAQRGYQETQYF. The variable domain in full, completed from reference TRBV2 and TRBJ2-5, reads EPEVTQTPSHQVTQMGQEVILRCVPISNHLYFYWYRQILGQKVEFLVSFYNNEISEKSEIFDDQFSVERPDGSNFTLKIRSTKLEDSAMYFCASSAQRGYQETQYFGPGTRLLVL.

The chain employs TRBV28 and TRBJ1-1; TRBD1 might be the D (5 bases). V was pared by 3 bases and J by 7 bases, with 12 bases between. CDR1 and CDR2 (germline): MDHEN, SYDVKM. The CDR3 has 13 residues. CDR3 protein: CASSFRLGLEAFF. The CDR3 bases are TGTGCCAGCAGTTTCAGGTTGGGGCTTGAAGCTTTCTTT. The whole variable domain, remainder taken from reference TRBV28 and TRBJ1-1, is DVKVTQSSRYLVKRTGEKVFLECVQDMDHENMFWYRQDPGLGLRLIYFSYDVKMKEKGDIPEGYSVSREKKERFSLILESASTNQTSMYLCASSFRLGLEAFFGQGTRLTVV.

The V and J genes are TRBV14 and TRBJ2-4; 11 bases are a match to TRBD1. Per the germline V gene, CDR1 is SGHDN and CDR2 is FVKESK. CDR3 length: 15 amino acids. V shed 4 bases, J shed 7 bases, and the junction held 6 bases outside the gene matches. CDR3 sequence (DNA): TGTGCCAGCAGCCGAATCGGGACAGGGGGGAACATTCAGTACTTC. Encoded protein: CASSRIGTGGNIQYF.

The chain is built from TRBV11-2 and TRBJ2-3; 7 bases agree with TRBD1. From germline, CDR1 is SGHAT and CDR2 FQNNGV. This CDR3 spans 17 amino acids. Germline trimming cut 0 bases from V and 2 bases from J; bases unmatched to any gene: 8. CDR3 residues: CASSLDQGVWDTDTQYF. CDR3 DNA: TGTGCCAGCAGCTTAGATCAGGGGGTATGGGACACAGATACGCAGTATTTT.

This chain links TRBV29-1 with TRBJ2-7; weak D call: TRBD2 (6 bases). The V gene lost 1 base and the J gene lost 2 bases, with 12 bases spanning the gap. Germline V lookup: CDR1 SQVTM, CDR2 ANQGSEA. The CDR3 covers 14 residues. In DNA, the CDR3 is TGCAGCGTTGAAGTTAGCGGAAACACCTACGAGCAGTACTTC. Residues: CSVEVSGNTYEQYF.

A word on this clone: This specimen includes other DNA sequences encoding the same CDR3. The chain joins TRBV2 to TRBJ1-5, with TRBD1 as a possible D gene (5 bases). The germline V gene has CDR1 SNHLY and CDR2 FYNNEI. This CDR3 comprises 14 residues. Trimming shortened V by 3 bases and J by 0 bases, and 6 bases separated the two germline ends. The CDR3 loop is CASSEQGSNQPQHF. The CDR3 region has the DNA TGTGCCAGCAGTGAGCAGGGTAGCAATCAGCCCCAGCATTTT. Full variable domain (remainder filled in from reference TRBV2 and TRBJ1-5): EPEVTQTPSHQVTQMGQEVILRCVPISNHLYFYWYRQILGQKVEFLVSFYNNEISEKSEIFDDQFSVERPDGSNFTLKIRSTKLEDSAMYFCASSEQGSNQPQHFGDGTRLSIL.

The chain couples TRBV6-5 to TRBJ1-6; 10 bases agree with TRBD1. The V segment lost 5 bases and the J segment 9 bases; nucleotides outside the gene matches: 4. The germline CDR1 and CDR2 sequences are MNHEY and SVGAGI. There are 14 residues in the CDR3. CDR3 amino acids: CASSPGTGVSPLHF. For the CDR3, the DNA is TGTGCCAGCAGTCCCGGGACAGGGGTTTCACCCCTCCACTTT.

The rearrangement uses TRBV2 and TRBJ1-2, with D perhaps TRBD1 (6 bases). Germline CDR1 is SNHLY and CDR2 is FYNNEI. This CDR3 has 15 amino acids. Trimming cost V 0 bases and J 1 base, with 9 bases left between them. CDR3 DNA sequence: TGTGCCAGCAGTGAAGCTAGGGGGGGTAACTATGGCTACACCTTC. Translated: CASSEARGGNYGYTF.